This T cell receptor beta chain appears in the sequencing data of a study of tumor and adjacent non-tumor tissue in lung cancer. On the study more broadly: Aged about 31 to 80 years, patients included about 11 men and about 5 women with stage I to III disease. Study-level findings and limits: TCR diversity was significantly greater in tumor than normal lung tissue.

The template was RNA from unsorted bulk tissue. Only a few counts were recorded for this clonotype. Its antigen remains unidentified. A modified ARM-PCR protocol with three rounds of nested PCR amplified TCRbeta. MiXCR, run by TCRdb on the multiplex PCR reads, gives a single entry per CDR3 protein. The data contain approximately 120,000 distinct CDR3 sequences, approximately 82% of them singletons. The CDR3 runs 11 residues. Germline-derived CDR1 and CDR2 are DFQATT and SNEGSKA (reference sequence). Sequenced sample: lung tumor tissue. The receptor comes from a woman in her sixties or seventies with non-small cell lung cancer. The chain has TRBV20-1 and TRBJ1-2; a weak D match, TRBD1 (5 bases). In DNA form, the CDR3 reads TGCAGAGCCCGGGACGGATATGGCTACACCTTC. Translated, it gives CRARDGYGYTF.